This T cell receptor (beta chain) was sequenced during a study of CXCR3-negative and CXCR3-positive naive CD8 T cells. Study at large: About 135 million TRB reads in total, about 1.5 +/- 0.3 million per library.

Study-level findings and limits: CXCR3-positive naive cells had TRB CDR3s that were more hydrophobic than CXCR3-negative naive cells had.

In preparing the TRB cDNA libraries, 5' RACE with UMI labels was used. TCRdb reprocessed the 5' RACE reads and reports one entry per CDR3 protein, with no DNA. The sample data list around 88,000 distinct CDR3 sequences. The CDR3 is 16 amino acids. Turning to this clonotype: Its antigen remains unknown.

Sequences were obtained from naive CXCR3+ CD8+ T cells from blood. Specified subset: CD45RO-CCR7+CD27+CD95- naive CD8+ T cells expressing CXCR3 (TNR3+). This TCR was sampled from a human donor in good health. Some clones in this sample may be carry-over from other donors' samples. This chain joins TRBV12-3 or TRBV12-4 and TRBJ2-7; the TCRdb D gene call, TRBD2, has no DNA to confirm it. CDR3: CASSFSGTSPSYEQYF.